The rows below give T cell receptor beta chains drawn from one sample of a study of sequential checkpoint blockade in melanoma. The method was immunoSEQ multiplex PCR; TCRdb's version includes in-frame clones alone and lacks a portion of them. Of about 14,000 clones in the sample, around 72% were seen once. Sequenced material: CD8+ T cells sorted from blood (inferred from file names), taken from a patient given nivolumab and ipilimumab in sequence. Every receptor here comes from a human donor with melanoma. Both conserved end residues are part of each CDR3. D genes are given only for firm matches.

>13|TRBV5-1|TRBJ2-1|TRBD1
CASRDTGENEQFF
>14|TRBV2|TRBJ2-7|TRBD1
CASRFGTGASEQYF
>17|TRBV11-2|TRBJ2-7|TRBD2
CASSFSGGDIGAYEQYF
>13|TRBV5-1|TRBJ1-1|-
CASSIGGPSEAFF
>16|TRBV7-3|TRBJ2-2|TRBD2
CASSSTSGGPTGELFF
>17|TRBV4-1|TRBJ2-3|TRBD2
CASSQDSLGGDTDTQYF
>14|TRBV4-3|TRBJ1-5|TRBD1
CASSQRTGDQPQHF
>10|TRBV2|TRBJ2-1|-
CASRLREQFF
>16|TRBV10-3|TRBJ2-6|-
CAITGREGFGANVLTF
>13|TRBV2|TRBJ1-2|TRBD1
CASTPGQNYGYTF
>12|TRBV27|TRBJ2-2|-
CASSRNTGELFF
>13|TRBV30|TRBJ2-1|-
CAWSSGDYNEQFF
>16|TRBV2|TRBJ1-5|TRBD1
CASRGGLQGAGQPQHF
>13|TRBV5-4|TRBJ2-7|-
CASSFAGTGEQYF
>13|TRBV27|TRBJ1-2|-
CASSHGGLGGYTF
>15|TRBV30|TRBJ2-2|TRBD1
CAWSPTGVGTGELFF
>15|TRBV21-1|TRBJ2-7|-
CASSKVPGGNYEQYF
>14|TRBV11-3|TRBJ2-7|TRBD1
CASSSPGQGDEQYF
>19|TRBV30|TRBJ2-1|TRBD2
CAWAKFPGLAGGGDNEQFF
>11|TRBV6-5|TRBJ2-4|-
CASLSRNIQYF
>16|TRBV6-1|TRBJ2-3|TRBD1
CASSGPRDRGTDTQYF
>13|TRBV6-1|TRBJ2-7|TRBD1
CASSYYRGYEQYF
>18|TRBV6-1|TRBJ2-3|TRBD2
CASSGGLAGGRNTDTQYF
>15|TRBV2|TRBJ2-1|-
CASRGGGTVYNEQFF
>14|TRBV27|TRBJ2-7|TRBD1
CASILQGASNEQYF
>15|TRBV6-5|TRBJ2-1|TRBD2
CASSPRVGGDNEQFF
>16|TRBV10-3|TRBJ2-1|TRBD2
CAISEYPSGTYNEQFF
>16|TRBV18|TRBJ1-3|-
CTSSLSAGYAGNTIYF
>13|TRBV30|TRBJ1-6|-
CAWTRPYNSPLHF
>15|TRBV5-1|TRBJ1-1|-
CASSLAPGGATEAFF
>13|TRBV4-3|TRBJ1-4|TRBD1
CASSQATGRELFF
>16|TRBV6-6|TRBJ2-7|TRBD1
CASTPREGGRRNEQYF
>18|TRBV27|TRBJ2-2|TRBD2
CASSLSGGRIVGTGELFF
>12|TRBV27|TRBJ2-7|-
CASSPGFGEQYF
>15|TRBV27|TRBJ2-2|TRBD2
CASSPPSGRPGELFF
>14|TRBV5-1|TRBJ2-7|TRBD1
CASSVGQGAYEQYF
>12|TRBV5-6|TRBJ1-1|-
CASKGMNTEAFF
>13|TRBV18|TRBJ1-1|-
CASSPGVKTEAFF
>15|TRBV19|TRBJ1-6|TRBD1
CASRFSGGAGSPLHF
>15|TRBV29-1|TRBJ2-1|-
CSVEDGGAGYNEQFF
>14|TRBV28|TRBJ1-1|-
CASTAGHLRTEAFF
>16|TRBV7-9|TRBJ1-1|TRBD1
CASSPTGTGIYTEAFF
>17|TRBV7-9|TRBJ2-2|TRBD1
CASSSWGRGRGTGELFF
>13|TRBV10-3|TRBJ2-2|-
CAILLTGTGELFF
>13|TRBV11-3|TRBJ2-7|TRBD1
CASSFGQGYEQYF
>14|TRBV15|TRBJ1-2|TRBD1
CATSSYGQGDGYTF
>14|TRBV5-1|TRBJ2-1|-
CASSPSPNGDEQFF
>14|TRBV9|TRBJ2-7|-
CASSVYGTGAEQYF